Reported below is one T cell receptor (beta chain). RNA transcripts gave rise to amplified TCR beta CDR3 regions. With the HTBI primer set, the TCR CDR3 went through a first round of RT-PCR. TCRdb reprocessed the multiplex PCR reads with MiXCR, giving one entry per CDR3 protein. The sample contains about 340,000 distinct CDR3 sequences, over 20% of which appear only once. These data originate in a study of T cells in Graves' hyperthyroidism and ophthalmopathy. Looked up from germline, CDR1 is SGHRS and CDR2 is YFSETQ. CDR3 length: 16 amino acids. V shed 5 bases, J shed 4 bases, and the junction held 12 bases outside the gene matches.

This chain uses TRBV5-1 with TRBJ1-2; 9 positions agree with TRBD1. The sequence came from a woman between 50 and 59 years old with Graves' hyperthyroidism. Sequencing was done on a sample of blood. The CDR3 loop reads CASRLAAGTGTYGYTF. DNA for the CDR3: TGCGCCAGCAGACTCGCAGCCGGGACAGGGACCTATGGCTACACCTTC.